This entry concerns a single T cell receptor beta chain. Its antigen is unknown. A much larger clone is a single base away; this may be a read error. This entry is derived from a study of Graves' ophthalmopathy and Graves' hyperthyroidism (dated by TCRdb to 2017 to 2018). At the level of the whole study: Peripheral blood samples were taken at the time of initial diagnosis, before any treatment was given. To tell Graves' ophthalmopathy apart from Graves' hyperthyroidism, and to predict which patients would progress to ophthalmopathy, the study relied on TCR beta repertoire signatures. In total, around 140 blood samples were TCR-sequenced: fewer than 50 ophthalmopathy, approximately 80 hyperthyroidism and some 17 hyperthyroidism-to-ophthalmopathy patients. To explore V-J signatures that separate ophthalmopathy from hyperthyroidism, a discovery set of fewer than 110 patients was enrolled, consisting of 43 with ophthalmopathy and about 60 with stable hyperthyroidism. For independent validation, a separate cohort was made up of about 18 hyperthyroidism patients plus 17 patients who later progressed from hyperthyroidism to ophthalmopathy. In more than five hyperthyroidism patients, T-cell repertoires of thyroid tissue and blood were compared. Once sampling was done, hyperthyroidism patients were given methimazole at a starting dose of 30 mg daily, while ophthalmopathy patients were given high-dose intravenous methylprednisolone.

Patients with ophthalmopathy had moderately to severely active disease, with a Clinical Activity Score of 3 or more, a NOSPECS grade of 4 or more, and a disease duration of less than 3 months. Patients were excluded if they had other autoimmune diseases, uncontrolled infections, pregnancy or lactation. Clinical symptoms, serum thyroxine, TRAb, thyroid ultrasound and orbital computed tomography were used for diagnosis. Ficoll-Paque density gradient centrifugation was used to isolate PBMCs from approximately 11 ml of fresh peripheral blood. Trizol reagent was used to extract the total RNA, and its quality was then checked on an Agilent 2100 Bioanalyzer. Overall study outcomes, separate from this receptor: In validation, the model predicted ophthalmopathy progression with about 71% sensitivity and roughly 78% specificity; some 13 predicted patients were CT-confirmed with GO in a median of 6.5 months. Most of the expanded thyroid clonotypes with a frequency above 0.001 were also detected in blood, and it was suggested that the thyroid immune response may be reflected by blood repertoires. Sample size was not predetermined statistically, and investigators were not blinded to group allocation. The 13-signature model separated ophthalmopathy from stable hyperthyroidism with approximately 90% sensitivity and 81.08% specificity in cross-validation, and 80%/75% in the test set.

In the germline V gene, CDR1 corresponds to MRHNA and CDR2 to SNTAGT. The CDR3, cysteine through phenylalanine, is 15 amino acids long. The DNA shown is the 45-base CDR3, in frame from base 1. The junction shows trimming of 0 bases on V and 8 bases on J, plus 11 bases between the germline ends. For repertoire sequencing, TCR beta CDR3 regions were amplified from RNA transcripts. HTBI primers and the Qiagen OneStep RT-PCR kit were used in a first-round RT-PCR, which was followed by a second-round multiplex PCR, size selection and purification. Sequencing of the libraries was carried out on an Illumina HiSeq2000 in paired-end mode with 100 bp reads. The original methods were these. SOAPnuke was used to process the reads, throwing out any read that had adapters, had uncalled bases, had a mean Phred below 15, or lacked an exact constant-primer or identifier match. COPE v1.2.5 was used to merge high-quality paired reads. Each unique nucleotide sequence was treated as a clonotype, and MiTCR v1.1 was used to align the clonotypes to the IMGT TRB V, D and J references. The analysis was limited to V-J combinations with a frequency above 0.0001, which together covered just over 98% of the repertoires. For each V-J combination, a TCR clonal expansion and chaos score was defined as F50 clonal expansion divided by the chaos observed in the TCRdist matrix. Welch's t-statistics and random forest were used to narrow the features down to approximately 13 V-J combinations, which were then fed into a naive Bayes classifier. The similarity between thyroid and blood repertoires was quantified using the Morisita-Horn index. The raw public reads went through TCRdb reprocessing: fastp at Q25, MiXCR clone calling, in-frame beta chains kept. Every distinct CDR3 protein forms one entry, paired with its most common genes and DNA. The authors' filters were not applied to this entry. The sample table contains roughly 700,000 distinct CDR3 sequences; only one count was recorded for about 44% of them. Around 40% of the sample belongs to the ten largest clones.

The rearranged segments are TRBV6-4 and TRBJ1-6, and TRBD1 may be the D gene, going by 5 matching bases. The specimen sequenced was peripheral blood. This sequence originates from an adult man with Graves' ophthalmopathy. In nucleotides, the sequence is TGTGCCAGCAGTGACTCAACAGGAGAGGATTCACCCCTCCACTTT. Translated, it reads CASSDSTGEDSPLHF.